Each of the 13 T cell receptor beta chains below was sequenced from the same sample in a study of beta chain features in type 1 diabetes. Expressed TCRB transcripts were sequenced because the isolated RNA had all been reverse transcribed beforehand. Sequenced by immunoSEQ multiplex PCR; TCRdb stores in-frame clones only, minus some. This table holds some 150,000 clones, 40% to 55% found once. Material for sequencing was Tregs from blood. The source is a man in his late teens or twenties in good health.

The V call is TRBV6-6, the J call TRBJ1-2; weak D call: TRBD1 (5 bases). Germline assignment: CDR1 MNHNY and CDR2 SVGAGI (reference sequence). V lost 7 bases and J 6 bases, leaving 15 bases between the germline ends. The CDR3 consists of 13 residues. The DNA of the CDR3 is TGTGCCAGCAAGGGGCCTCAATTTAATGGCTACACCTTC. Translation: CASKGPQFNGYTF.

The rearrangement uses TRBV7-8 and TRBJ2-7, with 11 bases matching TRBD2. From germline, CDR1 is SGHVS and CDR2 FQNEAQ. The CDR3 extends over 16 amino acids. Germline trimming cut 2 bases from V and 0 bases from J; bases unmatched to any gene: 3. CDR3 region: CASSLLGTSGSYEQYF. The CDR3 DNA reads TGTGCCAGCAGCTTATTAGGGACTAGCGGCTCCTACGAGCAGTACTTC.

This clone was counted a single time. A junction boundary mismatches the germline segment, possibly from a read error. This chain connects TRBV28 to TRBJ2-7; D remains ambiguous. The CDR3 spans 10 residues. Germline lookup yields CDR1 MDHEN and CDR2 SYDVKM. The CDR3 region has the DNA TGTGCCAGCTCCCGTAATCACCTAGACTTC. It translates to CASSRNHLDF.

There are a few counts of this clone. The chain employs TRBV4-2 and TRBJ2-7, with D hard to call. V was clipped by 0 bases and J by 3 bases, with 9 bases between them. CDR1 is LGHNA and CDR2 is YNFKEQ in the germline V gene. This CDR3 has 14 amino acids. The CDR3 nucleotides are TGTGCCAGCAGCCAAGATGCCCCGAGCTACGAGCAGTACTTC. Encoded protein: CASSQDAPSYEQYF.

This clone is a singleton in its sample. The chain links TRBV9 to TRBJ2-7, with D maybe TRBD1 (6 bases). CDR3 length: 16 amino acids. From germline, CDR1 is SGDLS and CDR2 YYNGEE. V gave up 0 bases and J gave up 1 base, with 14 bases separating them. CDR3 sequence reads: CASSVGAGVGSYEQYF. CDR3 DNA sequence: TGTGCCAGCAGCGTAGGAGCAGGGGTAGGTTCCTACGAGCAGTACTTC.

A few counts support this clone. The chain recombines TRBV5-4 with TRBJ2-2; 7 nucleotides agree with TRBD1. Germline lookup yields CDR1 SGHNT and CDR2 YYREEE (reference sequence). This CDR3 has 13 residues. Trimming removed 4 bases from V and 6 bases from J; junction bases left unmatched: 3. The CDR3 protein is CASSQGQPGELFF. For the CDR3, the DNA is TGTGCCAGCAGCCAGGGACAGCCCGGGGAGCTGTTTTTT.

The chain has TRBV21-1 and TRBJ2-3; the table's D call, TRBD1, was not checked against the DNA. TRBV21-1 is an annotated pseudogene. The CDR3 contains 15 residues. Written as DNA, the CDR3 is TGTGCCAGCAGATCCTCGATAGGCAGGCTGGATACGCAGTATTTT. Its translation: CASRSSIGRLDTQYF.

This chain joins TRBV30 and TRBJ1-2, with D unclear. V shed 0 bases and J shed 1 base, with 12 bases lying between them. CDR3 size: 15 residues. Per the germline V gene, CDR1 is GTSNPN and CDR2 is SVGIG (reference sequence). The CDR3 region is CAWSVRKRYNYGYTF. The DNA of the CDR3 is TGTGCCTGGAGTGTACGTAAGAGATATAACTATGGCTACACCTTC.

The chain couples TRBV7-9 to TRBJ1-4, with 8 positions matching TRBD1. Trimming removed 5 bases from V and 8 bases from J; junction bases left unmatched: 7. The CDR3 extends over 14 amino acids. Germline lookup yields CDR1 SEHNR and CDR2 FQNEAQ (reference sequence). The CDR3 here is CASSGQGGGEKLFF. The CDR3 bases are TGTGCCAGCAGCGGACAGGGCGGAGGGGAAAAACTGTTTTTT.

This chain links TRBV7-9 with TRBJ1-4; D perhaps matches TRBD1 (5 bases). The CDR3 spans 15 residues. CDR1 is SEHNR and CDR2 is FQNEAQ in the germline V gene (reference sequence). Trimming pared 6 bases from V and 4 bases from J, leaving 15 bases between. CDR3 loop: CASSAGQTYNEKLFF. CDR3 coding DNA: TGTGCCAGCAGTGCGGGGCAGACATATAATGAAAAACTGTTTTTT.

The chain uses TRBV11-2 and TRBJ1-2, with 11 positions matching TRBD1. The CDR3 covers 15 residues. Trimming cost V 1 base and J 8 bases; bases outside gene matches: 6. CDR1 and CDR2 from the germline V gene are SGHAT and FQNNGV. CDR3 nucleotide sequence: TGTGCCAGCAGCTTAGGGGGACAGGGGGTAGGAGGCTACACCTTC. Translating it yields CASSLGGQGVGGYTF.

The rearrangement links TRBV5-1 to TRBJ1-6; 9 bases are shared with TRBD1. This CDR3 region has 15 residues. From germline, CDR1 is SGHRS and CDR2 YFSETQ. With V trimmed by 3 bases and J by 8 bases, 6 bases remained unmatched. The CDR3 DNA reads as TGCGCCAGCAGCTCAAGGGGACAGGGCGATTCACCCCTCCACTTT. Translation gives CASSSRGQGDSPLHF.

The rearrangement links TRBV7-2 to TRBJ1-2, with a weak D call TRBD1 (5 bases). Germline values: CDR1 SGHTA, CDR2 FQGNSA. This CDR3 is built from 13 residues. Trimming removed 6 bases from V and 6 bases from J, with 14 bases in between. Written as DNA, the CDR3 is TGTGCCAGCAGGTCCAGGGTTCATCATGGCTACACCTTC. Its translation is CASRSRVHHGYTF. The whole variable domain, remainder taken from reference TRBV7-2 and TRBJ1-2, is GAGVSQSPSNKVTEKGKDVELRCDPISGHTALYWYRQSLGQGLEFLIYFQGNSAPDKSGLPSDRFSAERTGGSVSTLTIQRTQQEDSAVYLCASRSRVHHGYTFGSGTRLTVV.